What follows are 20 T cell receptor beta chains derived from one specimen sequenced in a study of blood T cell repertoires in COVID-19. Measured with immunoSEQ multiplex PCR; TCRdb has only the in-frame clones, and not every one. The table shows about 130,000 clones, with around 83% occurring only once. Sequences were obtained from peripheral blood. These TCRs come from a man in his forties with active or convalescent COVID-19.

V usage is TRBV5-1 and J usage is TRBJ1-2; possibly TRBD1 for D (5 bases). Germline V lookup: CDR1 SGHRS, CDR2 YFSETQ. The CDR3 totals 14 residues. The ends were cut back, 5 bases at V and 0 bases at J, with 11 bases in the middle. DNA for the CDR3: TGCGCCAGCAGAGGGGCAGGGCCTAACTATGGCTACACCTTC. Protein product: CASRGAGPNYGYTF.

The rearrangement joins TRBV6-1 to TRBJ1-3; D not resolved. Trimming took off 2 bases at V and 0 bases at J, with 14 bases between the two ends. Per the germline V gene, CDR1 is MNHNS and CDR2 is SASEGT. The CDR3 totals 17 residues. The CDR3 loop reads CASSESGRPSSGNTIYF. In DNA form, the CDR3 reads TGTGCCAGCAGTGAATCGGGTAGGCCGAGCTCTGGAAACACCATATATTTT.

J is TRBJ2-1 and V is TRBV7-2; a weak D match, TRBD2 (6 bases). The germline V gene encodes CDR1 SGHTA and CDR2 FQGNSA. The CDR3 is 16 amino acids. V was pared by 7 bases and J by 5 bases, with 21 bases between. DNA for the CDR3: TGTGCCAGCATCCCTGCCGGGACTGGTAGAAACAATGAGCAGTTCTTC. Protein product: CASIPAGTGRNNEQFF.

The CDR3: CASTPPGRGGTEAFF. The CDR3 bases are TGTGCCAGTACCCCTCCTGGGAGGGGAGGTACTGAAGCTTTCTTT. The chain combines TRBV19 with TRBJ1-1; weak D call: TRBD1 (5 bases). The V gene's germline CDR1 is LNHDA and CDR2 SQIVND (reference sequence). Trimming removed 7 bases at V and 5 bases at J, with 20 bases between. CDR3 length: 15 amino acids. The full variable domain, completed using reference TRBV19 and TRBJ1-1, is DGGITQSPKYLFRKEGQNVTLSCEQNLNHDAMYWYRQDPGQGLRLIYYSQIVNDFQKGDIAEGYSVSREKKESFPLTVTSAQKNPTAFYLCASTPPGRGGTEAFFGQGTRLTVV.

The rearrangement links TRBV5-1 to TRBJ1-2, with unresolved D. The CDR3 is made up of 13 amino acids. Trimming took 0 bases from V and 6 from J, leaving 9 bases between them. Germline V lookup: CDR1 SGHRS, CDR2 YFSETQ. The CDR3 nucleotides read TGCGCCAGCAGCTTGGCCGAGTTAGATGGCTACACCTTC. Its translation: CASSLAELDGYTF.

The V and J genes are TRBV5-1 and TRBJ2-5; 8 positions agree with TRBD2. The J segment lost 4 bases and the V segment lost 0 bases, leaving 8 bases of the junction unmatched. The CDR3 loop spans 16 amino acids. CDR1 SGHRS and CDR2 YFSETQ come from the germline V gene. Here the CDR3 reads CASSLVAGGLLETQYF. Written as DNA, the CDR3 is TGCGCCAGCAGCTTGGTGGCGGGGGGCCTGCTAGAGACCCAGTACTTC.

This chain links TRBV4-1 with TRBJ2-7; the match to TRBD2 covers 11 bases. The V gene end was trimmed by 3 bases and the J gene end by 6 bases; junction bases not matched to a gene: 10. Germline lookup yields CDR1 MGHRA and CDR2 YSYEKL. This CDR3 has 16 residues. The CDR3 loop reads CASSQPGLAVSGEQYF. CDR3 DNA sequence: TGCGCCAGCAGCCAGCCGGGACTAGCGGTCTCGGGCGAGCAGTACTTC.

In its sample, this clone was seen a few times. The chain uses TRBV2 and TRBJ2-7, with D hard to call. This CDR3 spans 15 amino acids. Between the trimmed V and J ends, which lost 1 base and 5 bases, there was a span of 15 bases. Germline V gene lookup returns CDR1 SNHLY and CDR2 FYNNEI. CDR3: CASSEESVGNHEQYF. The CDR3 bases are TGTGCCAGCAGTGAAGAATCTGTGGGCAACCACGAGCAGTACTTC.

Concerning this clone itself: Because the CDR3's place on the DNA is in doubt, the DNA is left out and the CDR3 is given as listed by TCRdb. The chain combines TRBV13 with TRBJ2-2; the table's D gene call, TRBD2, was not cross checked with the DNA. Germline CDR1 is PRHDT and CDR2 is FYEKMQ (reference sequence). The CDR3 sequence runs 14 residues, both termini included. The CDR3 is CASSLVRRAGELFF.

About this clone: At the DNA level, this CDR3 is encoded by other sequences in the same sample as well. The chain employs TRBV7-9 and TRBJ2-3; the D gene is possibly TRBD1 (6 bases). Germline V gene lookup returns CDR1 SEHNR and CDR2 FQNEAQ (reference sequence). The CDR3 has 14 residues. Trimming stripped 3 bases from V and 0 bases from J, with 7 bases between. CDR3 residues: CASSLQGSTDTQYF. In DNA form, the CDR3 reads TGTGCCAGCAGCTTGCAGGGGAGCACAGATACGCAGTATTTT.

This chain joins TRBV4-2 and TRBJ1-3; D is ambiguous. The germline CDR1 and CDR2 sequences are LGHNA and YNFKEQ. V dropped 0 bases and J dropped 0 bases, with 6 bases sitting between them. CDR3 length equals 15 residues. CDR3 amino acids: CASSQDPVSGNTIYF. In DNA form, the CDR3 reads TGTGCCAGCAGCCAAGATCCCGTCTCTGGAAACACCATATATTTT.

This chain uses TRBV19 with TRBJ2-2; 8 positions match TRBD2. Looked up from germline, CDR1 is LNHDA and CDR2 is SQIVND (reference sequence). V was pared by 10 bases and J by 6 bases, with 10 bases of the junction left unmatched. The CDR3 is 14 amino acids. CDR3 sequence: CAIRGGRLSGELFF. CDR3 bases: TGTGCCATCCGCGGGGGGCGGCTTTCCGGGGAGCTGTTTTTT. Using reference TRBV19 and TRBJ2-2 for the parts outside the CDR3, the full variable domain is DGGITQSPKYLFRKEGQNVTLSCEQNLNHDAMYWYRQDPGQGLRLIYYSQIVNDFQKGDIAEGYSVSREKKESFPLTVTSAQKNPTAFYLCAIRGGRLSGELFFGEGSRLTVL.

The chain couples TRBV5-1 to TRBJ1-1; 9 bases align to TRBD1. The CDR3 is made up of 14 amino acids. J was trimmed by 4 bases and V by 6 bases; bases with no gene match: 7. CDR1 is SGHRS and CDR2 is YFSETQ in the germline V gene. CDR3 sequence reads: CASTPDRGGTEAFF. The CDR3 DNA follows: TGCGCCAGCACCCCGGACAGGGGAGGCACTGAAGCTTTCTTT.

This chain links TRBV11-2 with TRBJ1-2; TRBD1 aligns across 9 bases. CDR1 is SGHAT, CDR2 FQNNGV, per germline. J lost 6 bases, V lost 4 bases, and 12 bases had no gene match. This CDR3 is 16 amino acids long. CDR3 residues: CASSSWARTGEDGYTF. CDR3 DNA sequence: TGTGCCAGCAGCTCTTGGGCCCGGACAGGGGAAGATGGCTACACCTTC.

The chain links TRBV6-5 to TRBJ1-2; tentative D call: TRBD1 (5 bases). Looked up from germline, CDR1 is MNHEY and CDR2 is SVGAGI. CDR3 length: 16 amino acids. V gave up 0 bases and J gave up 8 bases, with 19 bases separating them. In DNA, the CDR3 is TGTGCCAGCAGTTACTCGAGTAGTCAGGGCCTGGGGGGCTACACCTTC. It is translated as CASSYSSSQGLGGYTF.

The chain joins TRBV19 to TRBJ2-5; 7 nucleotides match TRBD2. V lost 3 bases and J lost 2; bases outside the gene matches: 12. The CDR3 covers 17 residues. Germline lookup yields CDR1 LNHDA and CDR2 SQIVND (reference sequence). CDR3 DNA sequence: TGTGCCAGTAGTATCGGCGGGGGAAGTCGCGAGCAAGAGACCCAGTACTTC. This sequence encodes CASSIGGGSREQETQYF.

The J gene is TRBJ1-5, the V gene TRBV19; D call uncertain. V gave up 1 base and J gave up 2 bases, with 9 bases separating them. CDR3 length: 15 residues. Germline loops: CDR1 LNHDA, CDR2 SQIVND (reference sequence). CDR3 residues: CASSIGEAGNQPQHF. DNA of the CDR3: TGTGCCAGTAGTATAGGAGAGGCGGGCAATCAGCCCCAGCATTTT.

This rearrangement joins TRBV3-1 (or the pseudogene TRBV3-2) to TRBJ1-1, with D tentatively TRBD1 (5 bases). The V end lost 2 bases, the J end lost 1 base, and 11 bases lay between the germline ends. CDR1 and CDR2 (germline): LGHDT, YNNKEL (reference sequence). The CDR3 totals 15 residues. The CDR3 nucleotides read TGTGCCAGCAGCCAACCCGGCACAGGGAACACTGAAGCTTTCTTT. Its translation is CASSQPGTGNTEAFF.

The V call is TRBV7-6, the J call TRBJ2-7; D perhaps matches TRBD2 (5 bases). Looked up from germline, CDR1 is SGHVS and CDR2 is FNYEAQ. Between the trimmed V and J ends, which lost 0 bases and 0 bases, there was a span of 9 bases. CDR3 length: 15 residues. The CDR3 region is CASSLAPAGSYEQYF. The CDR3, as DNA: TGTGCCAGCAGCTTAGCTCCCGCGGGCTCCTACGAGCAGTACTTC. The full variable domain, completed using reference TRBV7-6 and TRBJ2-7, is GAGVSQSPRYKVTKRGQDVALRCDPISGHVSLYWYRQALGQGPEFLTYFNYEAQQDKSGLPNDRFSAERPEGSISTLTIQRTEQRDSAMYRCASSLAPAGSYEQYFGPGTRLTVT.

The chain links TRBV24-1 to TRBJ2-1; weak D call: TRBD1 (5 bases). Germline CDR1 is KGHDR and CDR2 is SFDVKD. This CDR3 has 16 residues. Between the trimmed V and J ends, which lost 9 bases and 2 bases, there was a span of 19 bases. This chain's CDR3 is CATSTADSSTYNEQFF. The CDR3 bases are TGTGCCACCTCGACTGCCGACAGCTCCACCTACAATGAGCAGTTCTTC.